These T cell receptor beta chains were read from a single sample in a study of beta chain features in type 1 diabetes. The data were produced by immunoSEQ multiplex PCR, yet TCRdb's version contains in-frame clones alone and is incomplete. The data hold some 250,000 clones, with about a tenth observed a single time. Sample: naive CD4+ T cells from blood. The receptors come from a man aged 25-40 years with type 1 diabetes. Both conserved end residues are part of each CDR3. D genes are given only for firm matches. The size entry is marked missing in some rows and otherwise reads once, few, many or a size class.

j_gene: TRBJ1-5
abundance: -
v_gene: TRBV20-1
d_gene: -
CDR3aa: CSAGPGPQHF
CDR3nt: TGCAGTGCTGGGCCAGGGCCCCAGCATTTT

j_gene: TRBJ2-1
abundance: few
v_gene: TRBV7-3
d_gene: TRBD1
CDR3aa: CASSWTGTGSYNEQFF
CDR3nt: TGTGCCAGCAGCTGGACGGGGACAGGGTCCTACAATGAGCAGTTCTTC

j_gene: TRBJ2-1
abundance: -
v_gene: TRBV5-1
d_gene: -
CDR3aa: CASSLMDSGDNEQFF
CDR3nt: TGCGCCAGCAGCTTGATGGACAGTGGGGACAATGAGCAGTTCTTC

j_gene: TRBJ2-1
abundance: -
v_gene: TRBV5-5
d_gene: TRBD2
CDR3aa: CASTPTVGGANEQFF
CDR3nt: TGTGCCAGCACTCCTACTGTCGGGGGGGCCAATGAGCAGTTCTTC

j_gene: TRBJ1-6
abundance: -
v_gene: TRBV18
d_gene: -
CDR3aa: CASSPPGRGSPLHF
CDR3nt: TGTGCCAGCTCACCACCGGGAAGGGGTTCACCCCTCCACTTT

j_gene: TRBJ2-7
abundance: -
v_gene: TRBV11-2
d_gene: TRBD2
CDR3aa: CASSPGLAGGYEQYF
CDR3nt: TGTGCCAGCAGCCCCGGACTAGCGGGGGGGTACGAGCAGTACTTC

j_gene: TRBJ2-3
abundance: few
v_gene: TRBV11-3
d_gene: -
CDR3aa: CASSQGLSADTQYF
CDR3nt: TGTGCCAGCAGCCAAGGACTTTCAGCAGATACGCAGTATTTT

j_gene: TRBJ1-1
abundance: -
v_gene: TRBV4-1
d_gene: -
CDR3aa: CASSQRSAGAVNTEAFF
CDR3nt: TGCGCCAGCAGCCAACGTTCTGCAGGGGCCGTGAACACTGAAGCTTTCTTT

j_gene: TRBJ1-5
abundance: -
v_gene: TRBV7-2
d_gene: -
CDR3aa: CASTSETGRVLQPQHF
CDR3nt: TGTGCCAGCACCTCCGAGACGGGGAGGGTATTGCAGCCCCAGCATTTT

j_gene: TRBJ1-1
abundance: few
v_gene: TRBV30
d_gene: TRBD1
CDR3aa: CAWNRGLMNTEAFF
CDR3nt: TGTGCCTGGAATAGGGGGCTCATGAACACTGAAGCTTTCTTT

j_gene: TRBJ1-1
abundance: few
v_gene: TRBV7-9
d_gene: -
CDR3aa: CASSLHGVSDTEAFF
CDR3nt: TGTGCCAGCAGCTTACACGGAGTTTCGGACACTGAAGCTTTCTTT

j_gene: TRBJ1-1
abundance: -
v_gene: TRBV11-3
d_gene: -
CDR3aa: CASSSGTEAFF
CDR3nt: TGTGCCAGCAGCTCGGGCACTGAAGCTTTCTTT

j_gene: TRBJ2-5
abundance: few
v_gene: TRBV29-1
d_gene: TRBD1
CDR3aa: CSVEDQGQEREETQYF
CDR3nt: TGCAGCGTTGAAGATCAGGGACAGGAACGAGAAGAGACCCAGTACTTC

j_gene: TRBJ2-3
abundance: few
v_gene: TRBV27
d_gene: -
CDR3aa: CASRRGPGGTDTQYF
CDR3nt: TGTGCCAGCCGTAGAGGCCCCGGGGGCACAGATACGCAGTATTTT

j_gene: TRBJ2-5
abundance: few
v_gene: TRBV5-1
d_gene: TRBD1
CDR3aa: CASSIRQGGETQYF
CDR3nt: TGCGCCAGCAGCATCCGACAGGGCGGAGAGACCCAGTACTTC

j_gene: TRBJ2-1
abundance: few
v_gene: TRBV6-4
d_gene: TRBD1
CDR3aa: CASSDSGTGFYNEQFF
CDR3nt: TGTGCCAGCAGTGACTCGGGGACAGGGTTTTACAATGAGCAGTTCTTC

j_gene: TRBJ2-7
abundance: few
v_gene: TRBV5-4
d_gene: TRBD1
CDR3aa: CASSAGQGYEQYF
CDR3nt: TGTGCCAGCAGCGCCGGACAGGGCTACGAGCAGTACTTC

j_gene: TRBJ2-3
abundance: -
v_gene: TRBV6-6
d_gene: TRBD2
CDR3aa: CASSYSRMGGADTQYF
CDR3nt: TGTGCCAGCAGTTACTCGAGGATGGGGGGGGCAGATACGCAGTATTTT

j_gene: TRBJ2-2
abundance: few
v_gene: TRBV6-1
d_gene: TRBD1
CDR3aa: CAIDDRVDTGELFF
CDR3nt: TGTGCCATCGACGACAGGGTCGACACCGGGGAGCTGTTTTTT

j_gene: TRBJ2-7
abundance: -
v_gene: TRBV28
d_gene: TRBD1
CDR3aa: CASGTVYEQYF
CDR3nt: TGTGCCAGCGGGACAGTCTACGAGCAGTACTTC

j_gene: TRBJ2-2
abundance: -
v_gene: TRBV19
d_gene: TRBD1
CDR3aa: CASSAQGAFTGELFF
CDR3nt: TGTGCCAGTAGTGCTCAGGGGGCGTTCACCGGGGAGCTGTTTTTT

j_gene: TRBJ2-5
abundance: -
v_gene: TRBV6-5
d_gene: -
CDR3aa: CASTSDGSLWETQYF
CDR3nt: TGTGCCAGCACCTCCGACGGGAGTCTGTGGGAGACCCAGTACTTC

j_gene: TRBJ2-5
abundance: -
v_gene: TRBV9
d_gene: -
CDR3aa: CASSALQETQYF
CDR3nt: TGTGCCAGCAGCGCACTCCAAGAGACCCAGTACTTC

j_gene: TRBJ2-3
abundance: few
v_gene: TRBV4-2
d_gene: TRBD2
CDR3aa: CASSQEWTSGGGSDTQYF
CDR3nt: TGTGCCAGCAGCCAAGAATGGACTAGCGGGGGGGGTTCAGATACGCAGTATTTT

j_gene: TRBJ2-1
abundance: -
v_gene: TRBV7-9
d_gene: TRBD2
CDR3aa: CASSLTGLAGYNEQFF
CDR3nt: TGTGCCAGCAGTCTAACGGGACTAGCGGGGTACAATGAGCAGTTCTTC

j_gene: TRBJ2-3
abundance: few
v_gene: TRBV7-2
d_gene: -
CDR3aa: CASSGSGINTDTQYF
CDR3nt: TGTGCCAGCAGCGGCTCCGGGATAAACACAGATACGCAGTATTTT

j_gene: TRBJ2-7
abundance: few
v_gene: TRBV27
d_gene: TRBD1
CDR3aa: CASSLEGDRGRRVYEQYF
CDR3nt: TGTGCCAGCAGCCTCGAGGGGGACAGGGGACGTCGAGTCTACGAGCAGTACTTC

j_gene: TRBJ2-7
abundance: few
v_gene: TRBV6-6
d_gene: TRBD2
CDR3aa: CASSYLGGSYEQYF
CDR3nt: TGTGCCAGCAGTTACTTGGGGGGGTCCTACGAGCAGTACTTC

j_gene: TRBJ2-2
abundance: -
v_gene: TRBV5-1
d_gene: -
CDR3aa: CASSLSRGRTGELFF
CDR3nt: TGCGCCAGCAGTTTGAGCAGGGGTCGCACCGGGGAGCTGTTTTTT

j_gene: TRBJ2-5
abundance: few
v_gene: TRBV18
d_gene: TRBD2
CDR3aa: CASSPRRTRETQYF
CDR3nt: TGTGCCAGCTCACCACGTCGGACTAGAGAGACCCAGTACTTC

j_gene: TRBJ1-5
abundance: few
v_gene: TRBV21-1
d_gene: -
CDR3aa: CASNVGQGHSNQPQHF
CDR3nt: TGTGCCAGCAATGTAGGACAGGGTCATAGCAATCAGCCCCAGCATTTT

j_gene: TRBJ2-1
abundance: -
v_gene: TRBV7-2
d_gene: TRBD2
CDR3aa: CASSLSGGGAWNEQFF
CDR3nt: TGTGCCAGCAGCTTATCGGGCGGGGGGGCTTGGAATGAGCAGTTCTTC

j_gene: TRBJ2-5
abundance: -
v_gene: TRBV19
d_gene: TRBD1
CDR3aa: CASSTRTGEETQYF
CDR3nt: TGTGCCAGTAGTACTCGGACAGGGGAAGAGACCCAGTACTTC

j_gene: TRBJ1-1
abundance: -
v_gene: TRBV7-9
d_gene: -
CDR3aa: CASSPRDNEAFF
CDR3nt: TGTGCCAGCAGCCCTCGGGACAATGAAGCTTTCTTT

j_gene: TRBJ1-6
abundance: -
v_gene: TRBV7-2
d_gene: TRBD1
CDR3aa: CASSLWDRRNSPLHF
CDR3nt: TGTGCCAGCAGCTTATGGGACAGACGAAATTCACCCCTCCACTTT

j_gene: TRBJ2-7
abundance: -
v_gene: TRBV7-9
d_gene: TRBD1
CDR3aa: CASSLGRTGDEQYF
CDR3nt: TGTGCCAGCAGCTTAGGGAGGACAGGGGACGAGCAGTACTTC

j_gene: TRBJ2-1
abundance: -
v_gene: TRBV5-1
d_gene: TRBD2
CDR3aa: CASSPSGGAYNEQFF
CDR3nt: TGCGCCAGCAGCCCCAGCGGGGGGGCCTACAATGAGCAGTTCTTC

j_gene: TRBJ2-3
abundance: -
v_gene: TRBV6-5
d_gene: -
CDR3aa: CASSYSIQSTDTQYF
CDR3nt: TGTGCCAGCAGTTACTCGATACAGTCCACAGATACGCAGTATTTT

j_gene: TRBJ2-5
abundance: -
v_gene: TRBV5-6
d_gene: -
CDR3aa: CASSFPSGSTGTQYF
CDR3nt: TGTGCCAGCAGCTTCCCCTCCGGCTCCACGGGGACCCAGTACTTC

j_gene: TRBJ1-5
abundance: -
v_gene: TRBV9
d_gene: -
CDR3aa: CASSDKGGLNQPQHF
CDR3nt: TGTGCCAGCAGCGATAAGGGGGGGCTGAATCAGCCCCAGCATTTT

j_gene: TRBJ1-2
abundance: -
v_gene: TRBV4-2
d_gene: -
CDR3aa: CASSQDRDTNNYGYTF
CDR3nt: TGTGCCAGCAGCCAAGACCGGGACACAAATAACTATGGCTACACCTTC

j_gene: TRBJ2-7
abundance: -
v_gene: TRBV7-9
d_gene: -
CDR3aa: CASISPGRGYEQYF
CDR3nt: TGTGCCAGCATTTCCCCCGGCCGCGGGTACGAGCAGTACTTC

j_gene: TRBJ1-5
abundance: few
v_gene: TRBV7-9
d_gene: -
CDR3aa: CASSPQGNQPQHF
CDR3nt: TGTGCCAGCAGCCCACAGGGCAATCAGCCCCAGCATTTT

j_gene: TRBJ2-3
abundance: -
v_gene: TRBV19
d_gene: TRBD1
CDR3aa: CASSIRQGMDTQYF
CDR3nt: TGTGCCAGTAGTATCCGACAGGGTATGGATACGCAGTATTTT

j_gene: TRBJ1-1
abundance: -
v_gene: TRBV11-1
d_gene: TRBD1
CDR3aa: CASSETGGNRGNTEAFF
CDR3nt: TGTGCCAGCTCTGAGACAGGGGGCAACCGGGGGAACACTGAAGCTTTCTTT

j_gene: TRBJ1-2
abundance: few
v_gene: TRBV29-1
d_gene: -
CDR3aa: CSVSPGGLLGYTF
CDR3nt: TGCAGCGTCTCCCCGGGGGGCTTGCTGGGCTACACCTTC

j_gene: TRBJ2-7
abundance: -
v_gene: TRBV5-6
d_gene: -
CDR3aa: CASSLYRSYEQYF
CDR3nt: TGTGCCAGCAGCTTGTACAGGTCCTACGAGCAGTACTTC

j_gene: TRBJ2-1
abundance: few
v_gene: TRBV18
d_gene: TRBD2
CDR3aa: CASSLAGGPPRSYNEQFF
CDR3nt: TGTGCCAGCTCACTGGCGGGGGGTCCCCCCCGCTCCTACAATGAGCAGTTCTTC

j_gene: TRBJ1-6
abundance: -
v_gene: TRBV28
d_gene: TRBD1
CDR3aa: CASSSPGGVSPLHF
CDR3nt: TGTGCCAGCAGTTCGCCAGGGGGAGTTTCACCCCTCCACTTT

j_gene: TRBJ2-7
abundance: few
v_gene: TRBV27
d_gene: TRBD1
CDR3aa: CASSLSTGTGTYEQYF
CDR3nt: TGTGCCAGCAGTTTATCTACCGGGACAGGAACCTACGAGCAGTACTTC

j_gene: TRBJ2-3
abundance: -
v_gene: TRBV6-5
d_gene: -
CDR3aa: CASSEGSLRDTQYF
CDR3nt: TGTGCCAGCAGTGAAGGGAGCTTAAGGGATACGCAGTATTTT

j_gene: TRBJ2-1
abundance: -
v_gene: TRBV25-1
d_gene: TRBD1
CDR3aa: CASSESGDRAHEQFF
CDR3nt: TGTGCCAGCAGTGAATCGGGGGACAGGGCCCATGAGCAGTTCTTC

j_gene: TRBJ2-1
abundance: -
v_gene: TRBV7-2
d_gene: TRBD1
CDR3aa: CASSRGGGSYNEQFF
CDR3nt: TGTGCCAGCAGCCGAGGGGGCGGCTCCTACAATGAGCAGTTCTTC

j_gene: TRBJ2-7
abundance: few
v_gene: TRBV14
d_gene: TRBD2
CDR3aa: CASSLRLAAGEQYF
CDR3nt: TGTGCCAGCAGCCTAAGACTAGCCGCAGGGGAGCAGTACTTC

j_gene: TRBJ2-3
abundance: -
v_gene: TRBV29-1
d_gene: -
CDR3aa: CSVLTSDTQYF
CDR3nt: TGCAGCGTGCTTACTAGTGATACGCAGTATTTT